A single sample gave rise to the 25 T cell receptor beta chains below, sequenced in a study of CD4+ T cells in melanoma. Method: immunoSEQ multiplex PCR; TCRdb's copy keeps in-frame clones and lacks some. Here the sample spans roughly 10,000 clones, about 72% being singletons. Sequences were obtained from cells from a culture (not recorded whether cultured in vitro). These receptors originate from a human donor with melanoma.

Only a few counts were recorded for this clone. The V call is TRBV9, the J call TRBJ1-3; D possibly corresponds to TRBD1 (6 bases). Trimming took off 4 bases at V and 1 base at J, with 9 bases between the two ends. The CDR3 loop spans 14 amino acids. From germline, CDR1 is SGDLS and CDR2 YYNGEE. CDR3 nucleotide sequence: TGTGCCAGCAGCACCACAGGGTCTGGAAACACCATATATTTT. The encoded protein is CASSTTGSGNTIYF. Full variable domain (outside the CDR3, taken from reference TRBV9 and TRBJ1-3): DSGVTQTPKHLITATGQRVTLRCSPRSGDLSVYWYQQSLDQGLQFLIQYYNGEERAKGNILERFSAQQFPDLHSELNLSSLELGDSALYFCASSTTGSGNTIYFGEGSWLTVV.

CDR3 loop: CATRQYFRTEAFF. The CDR3 bases are TGTGCCACAAGACAGTACTTTCGCACTGAAGCTTTCTTT. The V gene is TRBV6-1, the J gene TRBJ1-1, with TRBD1 as a possible D gene (5 bases). CDR3 length equals 13 residues. Trimming pared 10 bases from V and 4 bases from J, leaving 16 bases between. Germline V gene data show CDR1 as MNHNS and CDR2 as SASEGT.

The CDR3 loop is CASSPGDRELFF. Here the CDR3 DNA reads TGTGCCAGCAGTCCGGGGGACCGGGAGCTGTTTTTT. The chain couples TRBV6-6 to TRBJ2-2, with D perhaps matching TRBD2 (6 bases). The CDR3 extends over 12 amino acids. The V and J ends lost 5 bases and 9 bases respectively, with 10 bases between them. Per germline, CDR1 MNHNY and CDR2 SVGAGI (reference sequence).

The rearrangement joins TRBV4-1 to TRBJ2-1; D not resolved. This CDR3 spans 17 amino acids. Looked up from germline, CDR1 is MGHRA and CDR2 is YSYEKL. V gave up 2 bases and J gave up 2 bases, with 16 bases separating them. The CDR3 DNA is TGCGCCAGCAGCCAAAGAAAAGATCGGGTTGCCTACAATGAGCAGTTCTTC. Amino acids: CASSQRKDRVAYNEQFF.

The J gene is TRBJ2-5, the V gene TRBV5-6; maybe TRBD2 (6 bases). The CDR3 length is 13 residues. Per germline, CDR1 SGHDT and CDR2 YYEEEE. The ends were cut back, 2 bases at V and 5 bases at J, with 10 bases in the middle. The chain's CDR3 is CASSLAGRETQYF. The DNA for the CDR3 is TGTGCCAGCAGCTTAGCAGGGAGGGAGACCCAGTACTTC.

The chain couples TRBV19 to TRBJ1-2, with a possible D match to TRBD1 (6 bases). The germline gives CDR1 LNHDA, CDR2 SQIVND (reference sequence). Trimming took off 5 bases at V and 0 bases at J, with 19 bases between the two ends. The CDR3 extends over 17 amino acids. The chain's CDR3 is CASSVLRTDSANYGYTF. In DNA, the CDR3 is TGTGCCAGTAGTGTATTGAGGACAGACTCCGCTAACTATGGCTACACCTTC.

V usage is TRBV6-1 and J usage is TRBJ1-1; 8 bases agree with TRBD1. Germline V gene sequence: CDR1 MNHNS, CDR2 SASEGT. Unmatched junction bases numbered 9, after V lost 5 bases and J lost 7 bases. The CDR3 runs 14 residues. The CDR3 DNA reads TGTGCCAGCAGTAGAGAATACGGACAGGGTGAAGCTTTCTTT. Translation gives CASSREYGQGEAFF.

Only a few counts were recorded for this clone. The chain couples TRBV19 to TRBJ1-2; tentative D call: TRBD1 (5 bases). Germline-derived CDR1 and CDR2 are LNHDA and SQIVND (reference sequence). The CDR3 has 17 residues. Trimming pared 4 bases from V and 1 base from J, leaving 19 bases between. CDR3 protein: CASSTRGLRLLNYGYTF. As DNA, the CDR3 is TGTGCCAGTAGTACTCGGGGCCTCCGTCTCCTTAACTATGGCTACACCTTC. The full variable domain, completed using reference TRBV19 and TRBJ1-2, is DGGITQSPKYLFRKEGQNVTLSCEQNLNHDAMYWYRQDPGQGLRLIYYSQIVNDFQKGDIAEGYSVSREKKESFPLTVTSAQKNPTAFYLCASSTRGLRLLNYGYTFGSGTRLTVV.

The V call is TRBV9, the J call TRBJ2-7; tentatively, D is TRBD2 (6 bases). CDR3 length equals 13 residues. Trimming shortened V by 5 bases and J by 0 bases, and 9 bases separated the two germline ends. CDR1 is SGDLS and CDR2 is YYNGEE in the germline V gene. The CDR3 loop reads CASSRESSYEQYF. For the CDR3, the DNA is TGTGCCAGCAGTCGGGAGAGCTCCTACGAGCAGTACTTC.

The rearrangement joins TRBV5-1 to TRBJ2-3, with TRBD2 matching over 8 bases. The CDR3 sequence is 16 residues long. V shed 2 bases and J 0 bases; nucleotides not matched to a gene: 5. Germline CDR1 and CDR2: SGHRS and YFSETQ. CDR3 nucleotide sequence: TGCGCCAGCAGCTTAAACGGGGGGGGGAGCACAGATACGCAGTATTTT. The encoded protein is CASSLNGGGSTDTQYF.

The J gene is TRBJ1-5, the V gene TRBV30; a weak D match, TRBD1 (5 bases). Germline assignment: CDR1 GTSNPN and CDR2 SVGIG (reference sequence). This CDR3 comprises 13 residues. Trimming pared 3 bases from V and 1 base from J, leaving 7 bases between. CDR3 DNA: TGTGCCTGGAGGGGACGGAGCAATCAGCCCCAGCATTTT. Its protein is CAWRGRSNQPQHF.

This clone qualifies as medium-sized. The V call is TRBV5-1, the J call TRBJ2-5; 7 nucleotides align to TRBD1. The CDR3 contains 14 residues. V lost 5 bases, J lost 5 bases, and 9 bases stayed unmatched. Germline V lookup: CDR1 SGHRS, CDR2 YFSETQ. This CDR3 is CASRQGGPRETQYF. The CDR3 DNA follows: TGCGCCAGCAGGCAAGGGGGCCCCAGGGAGACCCAGTACTTC.

This clone occurred a few times. Germline and junction disagree at one end, which may indicate a read error. The chain is built from TRBV5-8 and TRBJ1-2; D gene ambiguous. Germline CDR1 reads SGHTS; CDR2 reads YDEGEE. The CDR3 totals 11 residues. DNA of the CDR3: TGTGCCAGCAGCTTGGTGATCTTAGAGACTTTC. This translates into CASSLVILETF. The complete variable domain, with remaining parts taken from reference TRBV5-8 and TRBJ1-2, reads EAGVTQSPTHLIKTRGQQATLRCSPISGHTSVYWYQQALGLGLQFLLWYDEGEERNRGNFPPRFSGRQFPNYSSELNVNALELEDSALYLCASSLVILETFGSGTRLTVV.

The chain links TRBV30 to TRBJ1-1; no definite D call. Trimming took off 4 bases at V and 3 bases at J, with 0 bases between the two ends. The CDR3 is made up of 9 amino acids. The V gene's germline CDR1 is GTSNPN and CDR2 SVGIG (reference sequence). The DNA of the CDR3 is TGTGCCTGGAACACTGAAGCTTTCTTT. Translation: CAWNTEAFF.

This clone was seen a few times. The chain joins TRBV7-2 to TRBJ1-3, with a weak D call TRBD1 (5 bases). The CDR3 loop spans 13 amino acids. Trimming removed 5 bases at V and 4 bases at J, with 9 bases between. Germline CDR1 SGHTA, CDR2 FQGNSA. The CDR3 DNA reads TGTGCCAGCAGCGAGACAGCAGGAAACACCATATATTTT. Protein sequence: CASSETAGNTIYF.

The chain joins TRBV30 to TRBJ2-1; D is possibly TRBD1 or TRBD2 (6 bases each). Germline CDR1 and CDR2: GTSNPN and SVGIG (reference sequence). V was shortened by 4 bases and J by 8 bases, with 21 bases between the two germline ends. This CDR3 spans 15 amino acids. This CDR3 is CAWTRGRIRGDEQFF. CDR3 DNA: TGTGCCTGGACAAGGGGGAGGATCCGTGGCGATGAGCAGTTCTTC.

This sequence joins TRBV29-1 and TRBJ1-1, with D possibly matching TRBD1 (5 bases). V was cut by 7 bases and J by 3 bases, with 24 bases left in between. The germline V gene has CDR1 SQVTM and CDR2 ANQGSEA. CDR3 length equals 16 residues. CDR3 nucleotides: TGCAGCGGGAACCGGGCCGAGGGGTATGGGGACACTGAAGCTTTCTTT. Amino acids: CSGNRAEGYGDTEAFF.

The chain recombines TRBV2 with TRBJ2-3; 10 nucleotides match TRBD2. The CDR3 runs 14 residues. With V trimmed by 3 bases and J by 6 bases, 3 bases remained unmatched. Germline-derived CDR1 and CDR2 are SNHLY and FYNNEI. The CDR3 region has the DNA TGTGCCAGCAGTGAGGAGCGGGGGGGCGATACGCAGTATTTT. It translates to CASSEERGGDTQYF.

The chain couples TRBV5-5 to TRBJ1-1; D is uncertain. The CDR3 loop spans 14 amino acids. CDR1 and CDR2 (germline): SGHKS, YYEKEE (reference sequence). V lost 2 bases and J lost 0, with 8 bases in between. CDR3 in DNA: TGTGCCAGCAGCTTTCAGCGATTGAACACTGAAGCTTTCTTT. Its protein product is CASSFQRLNTEAFF.

The V call is TRBV19, the J call TRBJ1-5, with 7 bases identical to TRBD1. This CDR3 is built from 15 residues. With V trimmed by 4 bases and J by 7 bases, 10 bases remained unmatched. In germline, CDR1 is LNHDA, CDR2 SQIVND (reference sequence). The chain's CDR3 is CASSRQGGEGQPQHF. The CDR3 DNA reads TGTGCCAGTAGTAGACAGGGAGGGGAAGGGCAGCCCCAGCATTTT.

The chain links TRBV7-1 to TRBJ1-2; D remains ambiguous. TRBV7-1 is filed as an ORF, its function uncertain. CDR3 length: 13 residues. The V and J ends lost 4 bases and 0 bases respectively, with 6 bases between them. CDR3 amino acids: CASSFLANYGYTF. In nucleotides, the CDR3 is TGTGCCAGCAGCTTTTTGGCTAACTATGGCTACACCTTC.

This clone counts as medium-sized. This chain connects TRBV27 to TRBJ1-2; a possible D gene is TRBD1 (6 bases). V dropped 3 bases and J dropped 2 bases, with 7 bases sitting between them. The length of the CDR3 is 13 residues. CDR1 and CDR2 (germline): MNHEY, SMNVEV (reference sequence). The CDR3 DNA sequence: TGTGCCAGCAGTTTCCAGGGGAACTATGGCTACACCTTC. This codes for CASSFQGNYGYTF.

J is TRBJ2-3 and V is TRBV11-3; the match to TRBD2 covers 7 bases. Germline CDR1 SGHNT, CDR2 YENEEA. Trimming at V came to 3 bases and at J to 1 base, leaving 4 bases not matched to a gene. The CDR3 extends over 15 amino acids. This CDR3 reads CASSLGAGRTDTQYF. The CDR3, as DNA: TGTGCCAGCAGCTTGGGAGCGGGGCGCACAGATACGCAGTATTTT.

The J gene is TRBJ2-7, the V gene TRBV7-9; D uncertain. Trimming took off 5 bases at V and 4 bases at J, with 9 bases between the two ends. The CDR3 totals 12 residues. Germline V gene lookup returns CDR1 SEHNR and CDR2 FQNEAQ (reference sequence). The CDR3 nucleotides are TGTGCCAGCAGCCCCCATAGATACGAGCAGTACTTC. Protein product: CASSPHRYEQYF.

This chain uses TRBV6-1 with TRBJ2-5; D is uncertain. The V end lost 8 bases, the J end lost 4 bases, and 14 bases lay between the germline ends. In germline, CDR1 is MNHNS, CDR2 SASEGT. This CDR3 region has 13 residues. CDR3 region: CASSSAPGETQYF. For the CDR3, the DNA is TGTGCCAGCTCTTCGGCACCCGGAGAGACCCAGTACTTC.